Below, 19 T cell receptor beta chains from the same sample are listed, as sequenced in a study of T cell repertoires in cytomegalovirus infection. From the reads, TCRdb called clonotypes with MiXCR, one entry per CDR3 protein. The sample lists 350,000 to 450,000 distinct CDR3 sequences, 18% occurring once. Material: PBMCs. Receptors originate from a human donor in good health (CMV status not recorded). Some clones in this sample may be carry-over from other donors' samples.

The chain combines TRBV5-1 with TRBJ2-1; D is ambiguous. From germline, CDR1 is SGHRS and CDR2 YFSETQ. Trimming left V 0 bases short and J 6 bases short, with 10 bases between. This CDR3 has 14 residues. The CDR3 loop reads CASSLEGSVNEQFF. CDR3 nucleotide sequence: TGCGCCAGCAGCTTGGAAGGCTCTGTCAATGAGCAGTTCTTC.

This clonotype was seen many times. The gene calls are TRBV7-2 and TRBJ2-1, with D perhaps matching TRBD2 (7 bases). The CDR3 loop spans 19 amino acids. Germline-derived CDR1 and CDR2 are SGHTA and FQGNSA. V gave up 8 bases and J gave up 1 base, with 27 bases separating them. This chain's CDR3 is CASPPGGRRAGRSYNEQFF. The CDR3 DNA sequence: TGTGCCAGCCCCCCTGGGGGGCGTAGAGCGGGGAGGTCCTACAATGAGCAGTTCTTC.

This chain connects TRBV7-8 to TRBJ1-3; tentatively, D is TRBD1 (5 bases). The germline V gene encodes CDR1 SGHVS and CDR2 FQNEAQ. This CDR3 has 15 residues. Trimming shortened V by 1 base and J by 8 bases, and 15 bases separated the two germline ends. The CDR3 nucleotides are TGTGCCAGCAGCTTAGGGGGGACCCGCTGGGACACCATATATTTT. It encodes CASSLGGTRWDTIYF.

This clonotype came up many times. V is TRBV7-9 and J is TRBJ2-3; 9 nucleotides match TRBD2. This CDR3 has 15 residues. Germline CDR1 and CDR2: SEHNR and FQNEAQ (reference sequence). The V segment lost 5 bases and the J segment 0 bases; nucleotides outside the gene matches: 3. CDR3 sequence (DNA): TGTGCCAGCAGCGATAGCGGGAGCAGCACAGATACGCAGTATTTT. It is translated as CASSDSGSSTDTQYF. Full variable domain (remainder filled in from reference TRBV7-9 and TRBJ2-3): DTGVSQNPRHKITKRGQNVTFRCDPISEHNRLYWYRQTLGQGPEFLTYFQNEAQLEKSRLLSDRFSAERPKGSFSTLEIQRTEQGDSAMYLCASSDSGSSTDTQYFGPGTRLTVL.

This clonotype has more than one count but fewer than ten. The chain links TRBV6-2 or TRBV6-3 to TRBJ2-1; D possibly corresponds to TRBD1 (6 bases). Germline V gene sequence: CDR1 MNHEY, CDR2 SVGEGT. V lost 8 bases and J lost 3, with 8 bases in between. The CDR3 is 12 residues long. CDR3 region: CASAGDYNEQFF. In nucleotides, the CDR3 is TGTGCCAGCGCAGGGGACTACAATGAGCAGTTCTTC.

The gene calls are TRBV11-2 and TRBJ2-3; D may be TRBD1 or TRBD2 (6 bases each). Trimming left V 1 base short and J 1 base short, with 9 bases between. The V gene's germline CDR1 is SGHAT and CDR2 FQNNGV. The CDR3 sequence is 15 residues long. The chain's CDR3 is CASSLGGARTDTQYF. In nucleotides, the CDR3 is TGTGCCAGCAGCTTAGGGGGGGCGCGCACAGATACGCAGTATTTT. Looking up the rest from reference TRBV11-2 and TRBJ2-3 gives the full variable domain: EAGVAQSPRYKIIEKRQSVAFWCNPISGHATLYWYQQILGQGPKLLIQFQNNGVVDDSQLPKDRFSAERLKGVDSTLKIQPAKLEDSAVYLCASSLGGARTDTQYFGPGTRLTVL.

The chain uses TRBV20-1 and TRBJ1-2, with D unclear. Germline CDR1 is DFQATT and CDR2 is SNEGSKA (reference sequence). Trimming shortened V by 2 bases and J by 8 bases, and 9 bases separated the two germline ends. CDR3 size: 11 residues. DNA of the CDR3: TGCAGTGCTAGACTGGTTGAGGGCTACACCTTC. The encoded protein is CSARLVEGYTF.

Ten or more counts support this clonotype. J is TRBJ1-4 and V is TRBV7-9, with unresolved D. There are 13 residues in the CDR3. V was cut by 5 bases and J by 9 bases, with 13 bases left in between. The germline CDR1 and CDR2 sequences are SEHNR and FQNEAQ (reference sequence). The CDR3 DNA sequence: TGTGCCAGCAGCCCCCAGATGGCCCAAAAACTGTTTTTT. Translating it yields CASSPQMAQKLFF.

This clonotype was counted many times. V gene TRBV7-6 combines with J gene TRBJ2-1; D is unclear. The germline V gene has CDR1 SGHVS and CDR2 FNYEAQ. Trimming cost V 6 bases and J 0 bases, with 18 bases left between them. The CDR3 loop spans 17 amino acids. This CDR3 reads CASSLKTDPSSYNEQFF. The CDR3 DNA follows: TGTGCCAGCAGTTTAAAAACCGATCCGAGCTCCTACAATGAGCAGTTCTTC. Filled out from reference TRBV7-6 and TRBJ2-1, the complete variable domain reads GAGVSQSPRYKVTKRGQDVALRCDPISGHVSLYWYRQALGQGPEFLTYFNYEAQQDKSGLPNDRFSAERPEGSISTLTIQRTEQRDSAMYRCASSLKTDPSSYNEQFFGPGTRLTVL.

The chain is built from TRBV7-2 and TRBJ2-2; D assignment may be TRBD1 or TRBD2 (7 bases each). With 5 bases removed from V and 1 base from J, the gap between germline ends came to 14 bases. Germline V CDR1 and CDR2: SGHTA, FQGNSA. This CDR3 has 16 amino acids. CDR3 sequence (DNA): TGTGCCAGCAGCCCAGGGGGGGCCGGGAACACCGGGGAGCTGTTTTTT. Encoded protein: CASSPGGAGNTGELFF.

This clonotype has only a few counts. The genes are TRBV7-2 and TRBJ2-7, with D possibly being TRBD1 (5 bases). The length of the CDR3 is 16 residues. CDR1 is SGHTA and CDR2 is FQGNSA in the germline V gene. The V end was cut by 1 base, the J end by 0 bases, with 13 bases between. The CDR3 region is CASSLGPEQVSYEQYF. In DNA form, the CDR3 reads TGTGCCAGCAGCTTAGGCCCCGAACAGGTCTCCTACGAGCAGTACTTC.

There are a few counts of this clonotype. V gene TRBV29-1 combines with J gene TRBJ2-3; D is perhaps TRBD2 (5 bases). Germline CDR1 SQVTM, CDR2 ANQGSEA. V lost 3 bases to trimming and J lost 4 bases, with 8 bases between them. This CDR3 comprises 12 residues. CDR3 protein: CSVDDGADTQYF. CDR3 DNA: TGCAGCGTTGACGACGGGGCAGATACGCAGTATTTT.

This clonotype was recorded a few times. The chain combines TRBV4-1 with TRBJ2-1; 7 bases are shared with TRBD2. CDR3 length: 16 amino acids. Germline lookup yields CDR1 MGHRA and CDR2 YSYEKL. After removal of 1 base from V and 5 bases from J, the junction contained 8 bases not matched to a gene. CDR3 sequence (DNA): TGCGCCAGCAGCCAAGGGGGCGGGAGTTCCCACAATGAGCAGTTCTTC. Its translation is CASSQGGGSSHNEQFF.

This clonotype was observed a few times. The chain carries TRBV12-3 or TRBV12-4 and TRBJ1-5, with TRBD1 as a possible D gene (5 bases). V gave up 6 bases and J gave up 7 bases, with 16 bases separating them. The CDR3 has 14 amino acids. The CDR3 reads CASRSSGRGQPQHF. CDR3 DNA: TGTGCCAGCAGGAGCTCAGGGAGGGGACAGCCCCAGCATTTT.

This clonotype came up a few times. The chain is built from TRBV3-1 and TRBJ2-3; no clear D. The CDR3 runs 17 residues. Germline V gene lookup returns CDR1 LGHDT and CDR2 YNNKEL (reference sequence). Trimming removed 3 bases from V and 2 bases from J, with 18 bases in between. The CDR3 DNA reads as TGTGCCAGCAGCCACCAAGGTGGGCAGGCCGTCACAGATACGCAGTATTTT. Its translation: CASSHQGGQAVTDTQYF.

This rearrangement joins TRBV2 to TRBJ2-1; 7 bases match TRBD2. Germline values: CDR1 SNHLY, CDR2 FYNNEI. Germline trimming cut 5 bases from V and 6 bases from J; bases unmatched to any gene: 7. This CDR3 is built from 14 residues. The CDR3, as DNA: TGTGCCAGCAGTCCCCTGAGCGGGACCAATGAGCAGTTCTTC. Its protein is CASSPLSGTNEQFF.

This chain joins TRBV12-3 or TRBV12-4 and TRBJ1-4; D not resolved. The CDR3 length is 13 residues. V lost 7 bases and J lost 7, with 13 bases in between. CDR3 bases: TGTGCCAGCAAAAGGAGTTTCGGTGAAAAACTGTTTTTT. This translates into CASKRSFGEKLFF.

This clonotype was seen many times. This rearrangement joins TRBV11-2 to TRBJ2-7; TRBD1 matches 9 bases. V dropped 3 bases and J dropped 6; count of bases not matched to a gene: 6. Germline CDR1 reads SGHAT; CDR2 reads FQNNGV. This CDR3 is built from 14 residues. This CDR3 is CASSFLQGALEQYF. In nucleotides, the CDR3 is TGTGCCAGCAGCTTCCTACAGGGGGCCCTCGAGCAGTACTTC.

This clonotype was counted many times. V usage is TRBV7-2 and J usage is TRBJ2-3; tentative D call: TRBD1 (7 bases). This CDR3 comprises 17 residues. Between the trimmed V and J ends, which lost 2 bases and 0 bases, there was a span of 15 bases. Germline assignment: CDR1 SGHTA and CDR2 FQGNSA. As DNA, the CDR3 is TGTGCCAGCAGCTTATTGGTCAGGGGGGCCAGCACAGATACGCAGTATTTT. Its protein is CASSLLVRGASTDTQYF.